This T cell receptor (beta chain) was identified in a study of T cell repertoires in cytomegalovirus infection. At the level of the study: Public signatures in TCR beta pointed to CMV infection and matching HLA type.

Study-wide results and caveats: Clonotypes of TCR beta that were HLA-C-restricted and CMV-specific dominated the ex vivo response. The cumulative frequency of public TCR beta families identified carriers of CMV plus the relevant HLA.

TCRdb reprocessed the reads with MiXCR, giving one entry per CDR3 protein. The repertoire holds under 250,000 distinct CDR3 sequences, with around 6.2% as singletons. Germline V gene sequence: CDR1 MNHEY, CDR2 SVGEGT. Trimming pared 2 bases from V and 0 bases from J, leaving 8 bases between. The CDR3 loop spans 15 amino acids. This clonotype showed up many times. Antigen unknown. The chain links TRBV6-2 or TRBV6-3 to TRBJ2-1; D unclear. Sequencing input: PBMCs. This TCR was recovered from a human donor in good health (CMV status not recorded). Some clones in this sample may be carry-over from other donors' samples. The CDR3 spells CASSYRVSSYNEQFF. CDR3 sequence (DNA): TGTGCCAGCAGTTACCGGGTGAGCTCCTACAATGAGCAGTTCTTC.